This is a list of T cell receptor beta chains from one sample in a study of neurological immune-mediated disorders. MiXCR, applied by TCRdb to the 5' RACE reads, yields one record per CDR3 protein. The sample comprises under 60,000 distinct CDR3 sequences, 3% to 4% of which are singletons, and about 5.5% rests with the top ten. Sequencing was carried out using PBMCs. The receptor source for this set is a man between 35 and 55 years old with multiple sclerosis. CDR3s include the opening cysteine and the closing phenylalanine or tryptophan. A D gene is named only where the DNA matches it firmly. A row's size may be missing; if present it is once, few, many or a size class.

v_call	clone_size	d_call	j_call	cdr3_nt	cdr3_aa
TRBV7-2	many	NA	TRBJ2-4	TGTGCCAGCAGCTTAGATGGGGAGAACATTCAGTACTTC	CASSLDGENIQYF
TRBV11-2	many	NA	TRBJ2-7	TGTGCCAGCAGCTTACGGTCTGGGGACGAGCAGTACTTC	CASSLRSGDEQYF
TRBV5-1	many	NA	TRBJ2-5	TGCGCCAGCAGCTTGCTGGGTGTCCAAGAGACCCAGTACTTC	CASSLLGVQETQYF
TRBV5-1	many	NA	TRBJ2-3	TGCGCCAGCAGCTTATGGGCGGTCACAGATACGCAGTATTTT	CASSLWAVTDTQYF
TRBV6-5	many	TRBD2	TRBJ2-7	TGTGCCAGCAGGCCCCGGACTAGCGGGCAGGAGTACTTC	CASRPRTSGQEYF
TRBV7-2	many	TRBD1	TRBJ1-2	TGTGCCAGCAGCCGGGACAGGGAATCTAGTGGCTACACCTTC	CASSRDRESSGYTF
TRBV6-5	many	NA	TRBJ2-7	TGTGCCAGCAGTTACGGGGATTCTTACGAGCAGTACTTC	CASSYGDSYEQYF
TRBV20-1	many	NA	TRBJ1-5	TGCAGTGCTAGAGATGGGCAGGACAATCAGCCCCAGCATTTT	CSARDGQDNQPQHF
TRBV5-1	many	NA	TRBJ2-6	TGCGCCAGCAGTCCCGCAACCGGGGCCAACGTCCTGACTTTC	CASSPATGANVLTF
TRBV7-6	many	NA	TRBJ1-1	TGTGCCAGCAGCTTTAGGGATCGCACTGAAGCTTTCTTT	CASSFRDRTEAFF
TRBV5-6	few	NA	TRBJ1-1	TGTGCCAGCAGCTTATCGGCGGTGGTAGGAACTGAAGCTTTCTTT	CASSLSAVVGTEAFF
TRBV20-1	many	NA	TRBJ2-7	TGCAGTGTCACCGCCCAGTCCCGCTACGAGCAGTACTTC	CSVTAQSRYEQYF
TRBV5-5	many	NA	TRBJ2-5	TGTGCCAGCAGCCGTCCAGGGGTGGAGACCCAGTACTTC	CASSRPGVETQYF
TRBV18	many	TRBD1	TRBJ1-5	TGTGCCAGCTCACCGGGGACAGGGGGCTCGAATCAGCCCCAGCATTTT	CASSPGTGGSNQPQHF
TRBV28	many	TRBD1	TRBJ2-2	TGTGCCAGCAGTTATTCCAGGGGGACCGGGGAGCTGTTTTTT	CASSYSRGTGELFF
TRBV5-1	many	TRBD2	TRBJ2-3	TGCGCCAGCAGCTTGGCTCTGCTAGCGGGTGCAGATACGCAGTATTTT	CASSLALLAGADTQYF
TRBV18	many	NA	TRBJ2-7	TGTGCCAGCTCGCCCACGGGGTCCCACGAGCAGTACTTC	CASSPTGSHEQYF
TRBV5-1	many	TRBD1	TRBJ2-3	TGCGCCAGCAGCATTGGTGGGACAGGGGCAGATACGCAGTATTTT	CASSIGGTGADTQYF
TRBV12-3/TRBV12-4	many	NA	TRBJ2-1	TGTGCCAGCAGCTATTCGGGTCCTGGTGAGCAGTTCTTC	CASSYSGPGEQFF
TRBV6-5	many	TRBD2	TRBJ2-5	TGTGCCAGCAGCCCAAGGACTAGCGGTTGGGCCCAGTACTTC	CASSPRTSGWAQYF
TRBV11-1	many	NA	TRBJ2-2	TGTGCCAGCAGCTTAGCGGGGCAGCTCGCCGGGGAGCTGTTTTTT	CASSLAGQLAGELFF
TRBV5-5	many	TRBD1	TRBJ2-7	TGTGCCAGCAGCTGGGGACAGGGGGCCTACGAGCAGTACTTC	CASSWGQGAYEQYF
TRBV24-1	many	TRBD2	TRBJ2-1	TGTGCCACCAGTGATCCGGGACTAGCGATTGGTGAGCAGTTCTTC	CATSDPGLAIGEQFF
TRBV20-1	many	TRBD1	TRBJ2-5	TGCAGTGCTTCCTCCGGGACAGGGTATCAAGAGACCCAGTACTTC	CSASSGTGYQETQYF
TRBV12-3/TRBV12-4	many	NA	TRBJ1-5	TGTGCCAGCAGTCCAAATGCAGCTAGCAATCAGCCCCAGAATTTT	CASSPNAASNQPQNF
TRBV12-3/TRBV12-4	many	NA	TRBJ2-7	TGTGCCAGCAGTTTATCGGGACACCTAACCTACGAGCAGTACTTC	CASSLSGHLTYEQYF
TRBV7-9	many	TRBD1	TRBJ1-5	TGTGCCAGCAGCTCAGGACAGGGGCAAGGGAGCAATCAGCCCCAGCATTTT	CASSSGQGQGSNQPQHF
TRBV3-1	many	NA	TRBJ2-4	TGTGCCAGCAGAAGCACGAACATTCAGTACTTC	CASRSTNIQYF
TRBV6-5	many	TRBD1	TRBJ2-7	TGTGCCAGCAGTTACTCCGCCGGGACAGGAACCTACGAGCAGTACTTC	CASSYSAGTGTYEQYF
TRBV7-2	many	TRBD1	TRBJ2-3	TGTGCCAGCAGCGGATTTGGGACAGCTCGCACAGATACGCAGTATTTT	CASSGFGTARTDTQYF
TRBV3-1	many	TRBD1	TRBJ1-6	TGTGCCAGCAGCCGAACAGGGGGCGATTCACCCCTCCACTTT	CASSRTGGDSPLHF
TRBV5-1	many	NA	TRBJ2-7	TGCGCCAGCAGCTCCCAGGGGTACGAGCAGTACTTC	CASSSQGYEQYF
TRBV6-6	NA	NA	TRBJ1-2	TGTGCCAGCAGACCGGCTGGACAGCATGGCTACACCTTC	CASRPAGQHGYTF
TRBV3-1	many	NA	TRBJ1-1	TGTGCCAGCAGCCAGGGGAACACTGAAGCTTTCTTT	CASSQGNTEAFF
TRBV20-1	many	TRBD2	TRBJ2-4	TGCAGTGCCGAACTAGCGGGGGGGTACATTCAGTACTTC	CSAELAGGYIQYF
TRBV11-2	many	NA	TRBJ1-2	TGTGCCAGCAGCTTAGATCTGGCAGACCAGCTCTTC	CASSLDLADQLF
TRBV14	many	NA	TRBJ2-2	TGTGCCAGCAGCCCGGGAACCCCAGCGGGGGAGCTGTTTTTT	CASSPGTPAGELFF
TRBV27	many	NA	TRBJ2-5	TGTGCCAGCAGTTTGGGGCACCAAGAGACCCAGTACTTC	CASSLGHQETQYF
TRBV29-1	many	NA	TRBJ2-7	TGCAGCGTCAGACCCGTGGCGGACCCCTACGAGCAGTACTTC	CSVRPVADPYEQYF
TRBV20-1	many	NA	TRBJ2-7	TGCAGTGCTAGCCCTAGCCCTTCAGGGGCTGGTAGGTACTTC	CSASPSPSGAGRYF
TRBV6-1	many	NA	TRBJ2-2	TGTGCCAGCAGTGAAAAGGGTTACACCGGGGAGCTGTTTTTT	CASSEKGYTGELFF
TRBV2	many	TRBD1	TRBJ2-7	TGTGCCACCACGGGACAGGGGTACGAGCAGTACTTC	CATTGQGYEQYF
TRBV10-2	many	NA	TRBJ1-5	TGCGCCAGCAGTGAGTGGGTAGGGAGCAATCAGCCCCAGCATTTT	CASSEWVGSNQPQHF
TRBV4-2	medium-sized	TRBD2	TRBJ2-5	TGTGCCAGCAGCCAAGATGGGGCTAGCGGGGGGGGACAAGAGACCCAGTACTTC	CASSQDGASGGGQETQYF
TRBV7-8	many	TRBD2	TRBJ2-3	TGTGCCAGCAGCTTAGGGAGCGGGGGGGCCGGGGCAGATACGCAGTATTTT	CASSLGSGGAGADTQYF
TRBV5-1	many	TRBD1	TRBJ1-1	TGCGCCAGCAGCTTGGGGGACAGGTGGAACACTGAAGCTTTCTTT	CASSLGDRWNTEAFF
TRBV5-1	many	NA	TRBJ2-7	TGCGCCAGCAGCGGAAACCTCGGACAGAACTACGAGCAGTACTTC	CASSGNLGQNYEQYF
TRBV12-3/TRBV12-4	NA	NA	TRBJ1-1	TGTGCCAGCAGTGTACCCACGGGCACTGAAGCTTTCTTT	CASSVPTGTEAFF
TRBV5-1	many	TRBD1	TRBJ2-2	TGCGCCAGCAGCTCACAGGGGGCGGCCGGGGAGCTGTTTTTT	CASSSQGAAGELFF
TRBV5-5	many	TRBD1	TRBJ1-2	TGTGCCAGCAGTTCCGGGACAGGGCTCCTACGCTATGGCTACACCTTC	CASSSGTGLLRYGYTF
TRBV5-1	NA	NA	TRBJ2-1	TGCGCCAGCAGCTTGGAGGGACAAATATACAATGAGCAGTTCTTC	CASSLEGQIYNEQFF
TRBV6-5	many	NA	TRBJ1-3	TGTGCCAGCAGTTACTCGACATTCAGCTCTGGAAACACCATATATTTT	CASSYSTFSSGNTIYF
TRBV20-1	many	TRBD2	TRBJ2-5	TGCAGTGCTAGCCCAATTTCCGCGGACGCGGGAGAGTACTTC	CSASPISADAGEYF
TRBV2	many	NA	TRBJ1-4	TGTGCCAGCAGTGATAAGGTCCTAAAGATAGAAGGACGTGAAAAACTGTTTTTT	CASSDKVLKIEGREKLFF